The 4 T cell receptor beta chains reported below all come from one sample, sequenced in a study of T cells in Graves' hyperthyroidism and ophthalmopathy. Amplified TCR beta CDR3 regions came from RNA transcripts. TCR CDR3 regions were first amplified by RT-PCR with HTBI primers. TCRdb recomputed calls from the multiplex PCR reads with MiXCR, one row per CDR3 protein. The table records approximately 710,000 distinct CDR3 sequences, around 16% of them present only once. Sequencing was carried out using blood. The receptors were gathered from a man in his fifties with Graves' hyperthyroidism.

This clonotype was recorded many times. The chain carries TRBV10-3 and TRBJ2-7; D not resolved. This CDR3 has 14 residues. From germline, CDR1 is ENHRY and CDR2 SYGVKD. The V end was cut by 8 bases, the J end by 5 bases, with 19 bases between. The CDR3 nucleotides are TGTGCCATCGGGCCCCAGACGATCGCCCACGAGCAGTACTTC. It encodes CAIGPQTIAHEQYF.

The chain couples TRBV28 to TRBJ1-6; D unresolved. This CDR3 spans 14 amino acids. Trimming pared 5 bases from V and 6 bases from J, leaving 11 bases between. Germline CDR1 is MDHEN and CDR2 is SYDVKM. Written as DNA, the CDR3 is TGTGCCAGCAGTACCTACCGGCGTAATTCACCCCTCCACTTT. It specifies CASSTYRRNSPLHF.

J is TRBJ1-5 and V is TRBV2; D is ambiguous. The CDR3 totals 13 residues. The V gene's germline CDR1 is SNHLY and CDR2 FYNNEI. Trimming cost V 3 bases and J 3 bases, with 6 bases left between them. The CDR3 coding sequence is TGTGCCAGCAGTGATTCTAACAATCAGCCCCAGCATTTT. This gives the protein CASSDSNNQPQHF.

This clonotype came up many times. This chain joins TRBV7-9 and TRBJ2-7; tentative D call: TRBD1 (5 bases). Trimming left V 4 bases short and J 0 bases short, with 10 bases between. There are 14 residues in the CDR3. Germline V CDR1 and CDR2: SEHNR, FQNEAQ (reference sequence). For the CDR3, the DNA is TGTGCCAGCAGCTCAACAGGTTTCTCCTACGAGCAGTACTTC. Translating gives CASSSTGFSYEQYF.